Given below is one TCR beta chain in context. The antigen is unknown. The record originates from a study of cytomegalovirus exposure and HLA in healthy donors. Findings and limits, study-wide: There were some public TCRs occurring in many donors, but most TCR sequences were rare.

With 7 bases removed from V and 1 base from J, the gap between germline ends came to 11 bases. CDR1 is SGHRS and CDR2 is YFSETQ in the germline V gene. The CDR3 runs to 13 residues. The assay was immunoSEQ multiplex PCR, and TCRdb's table has in-frame clones only and misses some. The profile covers roughly 250,000 clones, with approximately 83% appearing a single time and roughly 1.2% taken by the ten largest. The source is a woman aged 25-40 years in good health and CMV-seropositive. What was sequenced was PBMCs. J is TRBJ2-5 and V is TRBV5-1; tentative D call: TRBD1 (5 bases). The CDR3 nucleotides are TGCGCCAGCGGAAGAAGGGGCCAAGAGACCCAGTACTTC. Translating it yields CASGRRGQETQYF. Filled out from reference TRBV5-1 and TRBJ2-5, the complete variable domain reads KAGVTQTPRYLIKTRGQQVTLSCSPISGHRSVSWYQQTPGQGLQFLFEYFSETQRNKGNFPGRFSGRQFSNSRSEMNVSTLELGDSALYLCASGRRGQETQYFGPGTRLLVL.